The source of this T cell receptor beta chain is a study of blood T cell repertoires in COVID-19. About the research overall: PBMCs, B-cell-depleted T cells, or T cells were the source of the cDNA or gDNA that made up the material.

TCRdb's copy holds only in-frame clones and misses some; the assay was immunoSEQ multiplex PCR. The repertoire consists of approximately 80,000 clones, with around four fifths occurring once and the leading ten covering 9.9%. Trimming cost V 5 bases and J 4 bases; bases outside gene matches: 7. Per the germline V gene, CDR1 is LGHDT and CDR2 is YNNKEL (reference sequence). The CDR3 runs to 14 residues. Specimen: peripheral blood. This receptor was identified in a human donor in a cohort sampled during active COVID-19. The chain is built from TRBV3-1 (or the pseudogene TRBV3-2) and TRBJ2-7, with 8 bases matching TRBD1. DNA for the CDR3: TGTGCCAGCAGCTCCGGGACAGGAGGGTACGAGCAGTACTTC. It encodes CASSSGTGGYEQYF.